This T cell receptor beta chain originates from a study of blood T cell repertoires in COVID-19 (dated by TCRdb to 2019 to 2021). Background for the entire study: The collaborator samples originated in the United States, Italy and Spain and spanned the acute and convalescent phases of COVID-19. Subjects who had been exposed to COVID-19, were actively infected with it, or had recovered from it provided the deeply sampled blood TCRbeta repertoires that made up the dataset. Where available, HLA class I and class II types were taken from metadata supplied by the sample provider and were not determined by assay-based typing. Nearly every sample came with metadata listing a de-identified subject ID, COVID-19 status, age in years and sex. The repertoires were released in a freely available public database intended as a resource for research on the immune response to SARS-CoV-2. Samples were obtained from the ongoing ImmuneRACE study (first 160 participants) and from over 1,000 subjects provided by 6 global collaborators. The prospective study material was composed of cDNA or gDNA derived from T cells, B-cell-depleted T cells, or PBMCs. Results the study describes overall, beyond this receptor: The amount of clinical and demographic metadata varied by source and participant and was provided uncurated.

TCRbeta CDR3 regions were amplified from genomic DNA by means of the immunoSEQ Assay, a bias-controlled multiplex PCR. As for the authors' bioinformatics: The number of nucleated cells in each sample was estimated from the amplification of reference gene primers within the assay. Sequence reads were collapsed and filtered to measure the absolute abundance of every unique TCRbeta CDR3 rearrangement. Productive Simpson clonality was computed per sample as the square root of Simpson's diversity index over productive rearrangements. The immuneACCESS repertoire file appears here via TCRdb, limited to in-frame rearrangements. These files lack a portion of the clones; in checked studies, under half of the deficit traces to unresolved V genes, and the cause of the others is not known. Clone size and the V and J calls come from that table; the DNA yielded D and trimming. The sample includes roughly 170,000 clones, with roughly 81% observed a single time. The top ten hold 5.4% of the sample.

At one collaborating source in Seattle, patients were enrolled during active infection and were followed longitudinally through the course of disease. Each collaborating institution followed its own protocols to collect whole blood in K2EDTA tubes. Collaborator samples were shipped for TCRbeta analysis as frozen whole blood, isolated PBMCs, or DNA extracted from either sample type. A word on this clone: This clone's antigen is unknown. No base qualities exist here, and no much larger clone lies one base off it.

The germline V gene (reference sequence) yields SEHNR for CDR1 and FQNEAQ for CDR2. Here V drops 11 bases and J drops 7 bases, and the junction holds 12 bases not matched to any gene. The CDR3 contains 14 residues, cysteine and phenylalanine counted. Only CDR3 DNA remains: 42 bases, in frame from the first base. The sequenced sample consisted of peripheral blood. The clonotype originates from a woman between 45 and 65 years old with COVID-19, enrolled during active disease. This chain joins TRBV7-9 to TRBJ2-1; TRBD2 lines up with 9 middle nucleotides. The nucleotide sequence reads TGTGCCGGCGTAACGGGACTAGCACGGAATGAGCAGTTCTTC. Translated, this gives CAGVTGLARNEQFF.